A single sample is the source of the 28 T cell receptor beta chains below, sequenced in a study of cytomegalovirus exposure and HLA in healthy donors. Primers: 60 Vbeta forward and 13 Jbeta reverse. Measured with immunoSEQ multiplex PCR; TCRdb has only the in-frame clones, and not every one. Of 77,000 or so clones in the sample, around three quarters are singletons; the top ten hold roughly 7.2%. Sequenced sample: PBMCs. The receptors originated from a woman aged 40 to 50 in good health and CMV-seronegative.

The V and J genes are TRBV6-1 and TRBJ2-1; 9 bases match TRBD2. CDR1 is MNHNS, CDR2 SASEGT, per germline. This CDR3 has 11 amino acids. The ends lost 4 bases at V and 13 bases at J; junction bases unmatched: 2. The chain's CDR3 is CASSGREGQFF. CDR3 nucleotide sequence: TGTGCCAGCAGTGGGCGGGAGGGACAGTTCTTC.

The chain joins TRBV7-9 to TRBJ1-5; 7 bases map to TRBD1. This CDR3 comprises 14 residues. Looked up from germline, CDR1 is SEHNR and CDR2 is FQNEAQ (reference sequence). V shed 5 bases and J 5 bases; nucleotides not matched to a gene: 6. This chain's CDR3 is CASSLDREDQPQHF. The CDR3 DNA follows: TGTGCCAGCAGCCTTGACAGGGAGGATCAGCCCCAGCATTTT.

The J gene is TRBJ1-5, the V gene TRBV6-1; 7 nucleotides agree with TRBD1. Per germline, CDR1 MNHNS and CDR2 SASEGT. The CDR3 extends over 15 amino acids. The V gene end was trimmed by 7 bases and the J gene end by 2 bases; junction bases not matched to a gene: 8. The chain's CDR3 is CASKKGAGGNQPQHF. The CDR3 coding sequence is TGTGCCAGCAAGAAGGGGGCAGGGGGCAATCAGCCCCAGCATTTT.

This clone was seen only a few times. The chain combines TRBV6-8 with TRBJ1-5; D is uncertain. V was trimmed by 6 bases and J by 4 bases, leaving 7 bases between them. Germline assignment: CDR1 MNHGY and CDR2 SAAAGT. CDR3 length equals 12 residues. The CDR3 is CASSPQNQPQHF. The CDR3 bases are TGTGCCAGCAGCCCCCAAAATCAGCCCCAGCATTTT.

The chain combines TRBV7-2 with TRBJ2-7; 8 nucleotides align to TRBD1. V lost 5 bases, J lost 6 bases, and 9 bases stayed unmatched. In germline, CDR1 is SGHTA, CDR2 FQGNSA. This CDR3 spans 14 amino acids. CDR3 protein: CASSPRQGAFEQYF. The CDR3 bases are TGTGCCAGCAGCCCACGCCAGGGGGCATTCGAGCAGTACTTC.

In its sample, this clone was seen once. V is TRBV4-3 and J is TRBJ2-1; no clear D gene. In germline, CDR1 is LGHNA, CDR2 YSLEER. CDR3 length equals 13 residues. The V and J ends lost 3 bases and 4 bases respectively, with 7 bases between them. CDR3 in amino acids: CASSHVVYNEQFF. In DNA form, the CDR3 reads TGCGCCAGCAGCCATGTCGTTTACAATGAGCAGTTCTTC.

The chain employs TRBV9 and TRBJ2-7, with a possible D match to TRBD2 (6 bases). Germline CDR1 SGDLS, CDR2 YYNGEE. V dropped 4 bases and J dropped 0 bases, with 14 bases sitting between them. The CDR3 extends over 15 amino acids. The CDR3 loop reads CASSSGLPSSYEQYF. The CDR3 DNA reads as TGTGCCAGCAGCTCTGGACTACCAAGCTCCTACGAGCAGTACTTC.

The chain has TRBV10-3 and TRBJ1-1; D not certain. CDR3 size: 14 residues. V lost 4 bases and J lost 6, with 15 bases in between. Germline V gene data show CDR1 as ENHRY and CDR2 as SYGVKD. CDR3 DNA sequence: TGTGCCATCAGTGGTGACGCCTTTGCGGCTGAAGCTTTCTTT. Translated, it gives CAISGDAFAAEAFF.

The chain couples TRBV9 to TRBJ1-2, with 8 positions matching TRBD1. This CDR3 has 15 residues. V trimming: 0 bases; J trimming: 4 bases; junction bases outside the gene matches: 5. From germline, CDR1 is SGDLS and CDR2 YYNGEE. CDR3 bases: TGTGCCAGCAGCGTAGATCCAGGGGGCGCCTATGGCTACACCTTC. Translation: CASSVDPGGAYGYTF.

In DNA, the CDR3 is TGTGCCAGTAGTATAGGCCAGGGGGCATTAGGGGCCAACGTCCTGACTTTC. Encoded protein: CASSIGQGALGANVLTF. This chain joins TRBV19 and TRBJ2-6, with 8 positions matching TRBD1. Trimming at V came to 1 base and at J to 4 bases, leaving 6 bases not matched to a gene. The CDR3 has 17 residues. Germline CDR1 is LNHDA and CDR2 is SQIVND (reference sequence). Full variable domain (outside the CDR3, taken from reference TRBV19 and TRBJ2-6): DGGITQSPKYLFRKEGQNVTLSCEQNLNHDAMYWYRQDPGQGLRLIYYSQIVNDFQKGDIAEGYSVSREKKESFPLTVTSAQKNPTAFYLCASSIGQGALGANVLTFGAGSRLTVL.

The genes are TRBV5-1 and TRBJ1-6; 8 bases align to TRBD1. Germline CDR1 reads SGHRS; CDR2 reads YFSETQ. The trim removed 4 bases at V and 7 bases at J, leaving 7 bases unmatched. CDR3 size: 15 residues. CDR3 DNA sequence: TGCGCCAGCAGCCAAGACAGGGGCCGGAATTCACCCCTCCACTTT. Its protein product is CASSQDRGRNSPLHF.

The chain combines TRBV20-1 with TRBJ2-5; no reliable D call. Trimming removed 5 bases at V and 1 base at J, with 5 bases between. Germline V CDR1 and CDR2: DFQATT, SNEGSKA (reference sequence). CDR3 length: 11 amino acids. CDR3 nucleotides: TGCAGTGCTCCTAGCCAAGAGACCCAGTACTTC. This translates into CSAPSQETQYF.

This chain uses TRBV10-3 with TRBJ1-1; tentative D call: TRBD1 (5 bases). From germline, CDR1 is ENHRY and CDR2 SYGVKD. The V end was cut by 2 bases, the J end by 0 bases, with 10 bases between. The CDR3 runs 15 residues. The CDR3 loop is CAISEDRNMNTEAFF. In DNA form, the CDR3 reads TGTGCCATCAGTGAGGACAGAAACATGAACACTGAAGCTTTCTTT.

The count of this clone is one. The chain uses TRBV5-1 and TRBJ2-5; TRBD1 is a possible D gene (5 bases). V was shortened by 4 bases and J by 5 bases, with 15 bases between the two germline ends. The length of the CDR3 is 14 residues. CDR1 is SGHRS, CDR2 YFSETQ, per germline. The CDR3 DNA reads TGCGCCAGCAGCCCACAGGTTTCAGGCGAGACCCAGTACTTC. Protein sequence: CASSPQVSGETQYF.

The chain combines TRBV6-5 with TRBJ1-3; D is possibly TRBD1 (5 bases). CDR1 MNHEY and CDR2 SVGAGI come from the germline V gene. CDR3 size: 13 residues. Trimming pared 10 bases from V and 0 bases from J, leaving 10 bases between. The CDR3 here is CATFRASGNTIYF. CDR3 sequence (DNA): TGTGCCACCTTCAGGGCCTCTGGAAACACCATATATTTT.

The gene calls are TRBV6-5 and TRBJ2-3; 7 nucleotides line up with TRBD2. This CDR3 has 14 residues. Per germline, CDR1 MNHEY and CDR2 SVGAGI. With 8 bases clipped from V and 1 base from J, the junction kept 6 bases outside the gene matches. CDR3 coding DNA: TGTGCCAGCGGGAGGGGCCGAGGCACAGATACGCAGTATTTT. As protein: CASGRGRGTDTQYF.

This clone was recorded once. V gene TRBV19 combines with J gene TRBJ1-2, with D perhaps matching TRBD1 (5 bases). V lost 5 bases and J lost 0, with 10 bases in between. The V gene's germline CDR1 is LNHDA and CDR2 SQIVND (reference sequence). The CDR3 spans 14 residues. CDR3 amino acids: CASSGHEANYGYTF. The CDR3 nucleotides are TGTGCCAGTAGTGGACACGAAGCTAACTATGGCTACACCTTC.

The CDR3 sequence is CAWSVTGGLGETQYF. The CDR3 region has the DNA TGTGCCTGGAGTGTCACGGGGGGGCTCGGTGAGACCCAGTACTTC. This chain connects TRBV30 to TRBJ2-5; TRBD2 matches 8 bases. Germline V gene data show CDR1 as GTSNPN and CDR2 as SVGIG (reference sequence). Trimming at V came to 0 bases and at J to 5 bases, leaving 8 bases not matched to a gene. The CDR3 extends over 15 amino acids.

The chain carries TRBV18 and TRBJ2-3; 9 bases match TRBD1. Germline V gene sequence: CDR1 KGHSH, CDR2 LQKENI. The trim removed 3 bases at V and 4 bases at J, leaving 2 bases unmatched. The CDR3 loop spans 14 amino acids. The CDR3 bases are TGTGCCAGCTCACCCAGGACAGGGGCAGATACGCAGTATTTT. This sequence encodes CASSPRTGADTQYF.

The rearrangement links TRBV19 to TRBJ1-5; D is perhaps TRBD1 (5 bases). Germline V gene data show CDR1 as LNHDA and CDR2 as SQIVND (reference sequence). The CDR3 is made up of 14 amino acids. The V end lost 4 bases, the J end lost 4 bases, and 11 bases lay between the germline ends. In DNA, the CDR3 is TGTGCCAGTAGTAACCAGGGTATGAATCAGCCCCAGCATTTT. This codes for CASSNQGMNQPQHF.

This clone was seen a handful of times. The chain employs TRBV2 and TRBJ2-1, with D possibly TRBD2 on 5 matching bases. This CDR3 is built from 15 residues. CDR1 is SNHLY and CDR2 is FYNNEI in the germline V gene. The V and J ends lost 4 bases and 0 bases respectively, with 10 bases between them. The CDR3: CASSVIGSSYNEQFF. DNA for the CDR3: TGTGCCAGCAGTGTCATAGGGAGCTCCTACAATGAGCAGTTCTTC.

The gene calls are TRBV2 and TRBJ1-4; D ambiguous. The V end was cut by 1 base, the J end by 7 bases, with 10 bases between. Germline V gene lookup returns CDR1 SNHLY and CDR2 FYNNEI. The CDR3 has 14 amino acids. The CDR3 DNA reads TGTGCCAGCAGTGAAGTGAGGGTTAGTGAAAAACTGTTTTTT. Residues: CASSEVRVSEKLFF.

The genes are TRBV28 and TRBJ1-2; D is unresolved. CDR1 and CDR2 (germline): MDHEN, SYDVKM. This CDR3 has 13 amino acids. The ends were cut back, 6 bases at V and 1 base at J, with 9 bases in the middle. This CDR3 reads CASRVQFNYGYTF. CDR3 nucleotides: TGTGCCAGCAGGGTACAGTTTAACTATGGCTACACCTTC.

The chain couples TRBV5-1 to TRBJ1-1; no definite D call. Between the trimmed V and J ends, which lost 2 bases and 1 base, there was a span of 6 bases. The CDR3 covers 13 residues. Germline V CDR1 and CDR2: SGHRS, YFSETQ. CDR3 amino acids: CASSFQENTEAFF. CDR3 in DNA: TGCGCCAGCAGCTTCCAGGAGAACACTGAAGCTTTCTTT.

The chain employs TRBV5-1 and TRBJ2-3; possibly TRBD2 for D (6 bases). V lost 2 bases and J 4 bases, leaving 11 bases between the germline ends. This CDR3 region has 14 residues. CDR1 and CDR2 (germline): SGHRS, YFSETQ. The CDR3: CASSFGASADTQYF. The CDR3 bases are TGCGCCAGCAGCTTCGGGGCTAGCGCAGATACGCAGTATTTT. Together with reference TRBV5-1 and TRBJ2-3, the CDR3 gives the full variable domain: KAGVTQTPRYLIKTRGQQVTLSCSPISGHRSVSWYQQTPGQGLQFLFEYFSETQRNKGNFPGRFSGRQFSNSRSEMNVSTLELGDSALYLCASSFGASADTQYFGPGTRLTVL.

The chain carries TRBV6-4 and TRBJ2-3; TRBD2 is a possible D gene (5 bases). V lost 0 bases and J 3 bases, leaving 13 bases between the germline ends. The CDR3 has 16 residues. Germline CDR1 reads MRHNA; CDR2 reads SNTAGT. The CDR3 loop reads CASSDSPWERTDTQYF. The CDR3 DNA sequence: TGTGCCAGCAGTGACTCCCCGTGGGAGAGGACAGATACGCAGTATTTT.

This chain connects TRBV19 to TRBJ2-1, with TRBD2 matching over 7 bases. Per germline, CDR1 LNHDA and CDR2 SQIVND (reference sequence). The CDR3 is 15 amino acids. The junction had 6 bases not matched to a gene; V was cut back by 4 bases and J by 3 bases. CDR3 residues: CASSTLADIYNEQFF. The CDR3, as DNA: TGTGCCAGTAGTACTCTAGCGGACATCTACAATGAGCAGTTCTTC.

V and J are TRBV4-1 and TRBJ2-3; 9 bases fit TRBD2. The junction had 4 bases not matched to a gene; V was cut back by 0 bases and J by 0 bases. Germline V gives CDR1 MGHRA, CDR2 YSYEKL. The CDR3 contains 17 residues. CDR3: CASSQEGLAGSTDTQYF. The CDR3 DNA reads TGCGCCAGCAGCCAAGAAGGTCTAGCGGGGAGCACAGATACGCAGTATTTT.